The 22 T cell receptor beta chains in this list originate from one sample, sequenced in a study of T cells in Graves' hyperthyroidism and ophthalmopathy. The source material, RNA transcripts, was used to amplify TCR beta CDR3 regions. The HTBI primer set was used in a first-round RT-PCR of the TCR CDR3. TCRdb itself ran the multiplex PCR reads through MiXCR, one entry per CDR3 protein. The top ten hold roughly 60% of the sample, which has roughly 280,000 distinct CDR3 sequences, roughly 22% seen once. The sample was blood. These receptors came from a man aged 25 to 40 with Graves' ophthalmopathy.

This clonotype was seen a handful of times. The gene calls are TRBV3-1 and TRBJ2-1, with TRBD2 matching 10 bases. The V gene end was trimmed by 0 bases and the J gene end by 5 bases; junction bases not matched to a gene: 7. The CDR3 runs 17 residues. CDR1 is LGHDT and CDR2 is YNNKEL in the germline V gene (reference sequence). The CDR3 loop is CASSQDLRTSGNNEQFF. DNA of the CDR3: TGTGCCAGCAGCCAAGATTTAAGGACTAGCGGAAACAATGAGCAGTTCTTC.

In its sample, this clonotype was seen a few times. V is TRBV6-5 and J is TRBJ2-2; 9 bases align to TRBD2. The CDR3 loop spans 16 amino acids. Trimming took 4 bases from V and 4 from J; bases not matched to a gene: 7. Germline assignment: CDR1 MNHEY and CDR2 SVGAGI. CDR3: CASSSSGRRITGELFF. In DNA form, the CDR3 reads TGTGCCAGCAGTTCCAGCGGGAGGAGGATCACCGGGGAGCTGTTTTTT.

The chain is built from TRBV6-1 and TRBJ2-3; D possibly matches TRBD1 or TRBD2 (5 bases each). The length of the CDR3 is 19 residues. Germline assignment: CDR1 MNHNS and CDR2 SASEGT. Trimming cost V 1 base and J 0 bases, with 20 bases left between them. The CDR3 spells CASSEVKGTIVGSTDTQYF. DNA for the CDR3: TGTGCCAGCAGTGAAGTAAAGGGGACGATCGTTGGTAGCACAGATACGCAGTATTTT.

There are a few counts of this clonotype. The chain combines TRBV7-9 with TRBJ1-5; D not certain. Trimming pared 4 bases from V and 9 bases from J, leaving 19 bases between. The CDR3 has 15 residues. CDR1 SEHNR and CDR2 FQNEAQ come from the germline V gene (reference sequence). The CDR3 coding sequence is TGTGCCAGCAGCTCTATGGGCGGAAGCCCCGCGCCCCAGCATTTT. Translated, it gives CASSSMGGSPAPQHF.

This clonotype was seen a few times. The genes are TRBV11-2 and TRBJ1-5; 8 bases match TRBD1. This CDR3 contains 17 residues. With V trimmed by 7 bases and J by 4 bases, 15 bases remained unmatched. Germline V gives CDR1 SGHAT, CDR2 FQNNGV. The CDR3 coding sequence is TGTGCCAGCACCGACCGGGACAGGCCCCGAGGGAATCAGCCCCAGCATTTT. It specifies CASTDRDRPRGNQPQHF. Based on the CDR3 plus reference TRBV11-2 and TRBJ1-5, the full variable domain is EAGVAQSPRYKIIEKRQSVAFWCNPISGHATLYWYQQILGQGPKLLIQFQNNGVVDDSQLPKDRFSAERLKGVDSTLKIQPAKLEDSAVYLCASTDRDRPRGNQPQHFGDGTRLSIL.

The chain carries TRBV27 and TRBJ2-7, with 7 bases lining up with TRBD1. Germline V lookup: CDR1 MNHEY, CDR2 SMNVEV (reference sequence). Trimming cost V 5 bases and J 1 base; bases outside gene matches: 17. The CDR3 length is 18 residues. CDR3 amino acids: CASSQPGTAKRSSYEQYF. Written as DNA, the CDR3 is TGTGCCAGCAGTCAACCCGGGACAGCCAAAAGATCTTCCTACGAGCAGTACTTC.

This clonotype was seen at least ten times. The CDR3, as DNA: TGTGCCAGCAGTCCTACCCACGTCTACGACGAGCAGTACTTC. The encoded protein is CASSPTHVYDEQYF. V usage is TRBV12-3 or TRBV12-4 and J usage is TRBJ2-7; D gene uncertain. Trimming removed 5 bases from V and 5 bases from J, with 16 bases in between. The CDR3 length is 14 residues.

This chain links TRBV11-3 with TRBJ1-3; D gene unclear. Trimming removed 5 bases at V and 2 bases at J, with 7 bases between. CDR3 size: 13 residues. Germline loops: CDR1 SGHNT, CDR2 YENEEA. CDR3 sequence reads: CASSALTGNTIYF. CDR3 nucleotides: TGTGCCAGCAGCGCACTCACTGGAAACACCATATATTTT.

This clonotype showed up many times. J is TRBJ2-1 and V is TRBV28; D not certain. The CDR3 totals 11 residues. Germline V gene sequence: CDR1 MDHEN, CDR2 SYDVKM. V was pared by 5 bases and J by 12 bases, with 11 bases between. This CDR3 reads CASSPPGGQFF. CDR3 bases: TGTGCCAGCAGTCCACCCGGTGGGCAGTTCTTC.

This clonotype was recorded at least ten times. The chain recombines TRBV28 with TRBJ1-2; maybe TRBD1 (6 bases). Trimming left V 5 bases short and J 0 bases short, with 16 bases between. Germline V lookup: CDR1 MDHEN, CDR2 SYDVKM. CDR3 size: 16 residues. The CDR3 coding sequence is TGTGCCAGCAGTCCTCCTATCAGGGGATCTAACTATGGCTACACCTTC. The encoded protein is CASSPPIRGSNYGYTF.

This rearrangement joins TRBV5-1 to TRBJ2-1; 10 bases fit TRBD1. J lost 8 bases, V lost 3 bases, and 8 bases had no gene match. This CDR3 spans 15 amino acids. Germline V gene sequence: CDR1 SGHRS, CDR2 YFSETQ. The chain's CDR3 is CASSYGTGELHEQFF. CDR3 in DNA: TGCGCCAGCAGCTACGGGACAGGGGAACTCCATGAGCAGTTCTTC.

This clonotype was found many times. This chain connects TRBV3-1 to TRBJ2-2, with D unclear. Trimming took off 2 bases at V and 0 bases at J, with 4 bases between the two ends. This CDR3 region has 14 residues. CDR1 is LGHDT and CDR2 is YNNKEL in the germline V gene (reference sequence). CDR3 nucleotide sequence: TGTGCCAGCAGCCAACGGGCGAACACCGGGGAGCTGTTTTTT. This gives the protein CASSQRANTGELFF.

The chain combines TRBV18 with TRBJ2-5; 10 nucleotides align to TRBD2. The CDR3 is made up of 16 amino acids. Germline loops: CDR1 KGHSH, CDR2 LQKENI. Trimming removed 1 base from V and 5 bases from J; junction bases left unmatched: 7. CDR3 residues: CASSPLLAGEGETQYF. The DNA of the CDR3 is TGTGCCAGCTCACCACTCCTAGCGGGAGAGGGGGAGACCCAGTACTTC.

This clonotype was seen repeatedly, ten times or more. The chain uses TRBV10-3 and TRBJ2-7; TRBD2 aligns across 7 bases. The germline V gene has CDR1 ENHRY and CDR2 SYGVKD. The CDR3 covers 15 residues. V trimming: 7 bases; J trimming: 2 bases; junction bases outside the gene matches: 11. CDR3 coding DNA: TGTGCCATCAATCGGACTAGTGAGACTGCCTACGAGCAGTACTTC. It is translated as CAINRTSETAYEQYF.

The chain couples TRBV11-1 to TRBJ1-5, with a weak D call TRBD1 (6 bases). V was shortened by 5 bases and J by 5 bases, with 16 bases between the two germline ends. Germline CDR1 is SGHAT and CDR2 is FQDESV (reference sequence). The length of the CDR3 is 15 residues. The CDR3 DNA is TGTGCCAGCAGCCCCGCGACAGGCAGGGATCAGCCCCAGCATTTT. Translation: CASSPATGRDQPQHF.

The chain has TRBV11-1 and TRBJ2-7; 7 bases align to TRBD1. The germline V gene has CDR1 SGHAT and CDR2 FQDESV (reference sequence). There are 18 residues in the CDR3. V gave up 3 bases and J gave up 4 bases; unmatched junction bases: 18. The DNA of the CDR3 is TGTGCCAGCAGCTTGCAGGCACTATCCAGGGGGACCCAATACGAGCAGTACTTC. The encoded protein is CASSLQALSRGTQYEQYF.

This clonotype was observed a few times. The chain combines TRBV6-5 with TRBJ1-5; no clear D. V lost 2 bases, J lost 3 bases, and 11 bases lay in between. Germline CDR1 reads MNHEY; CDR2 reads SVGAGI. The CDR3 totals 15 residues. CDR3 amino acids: CASSYGAGHNQPQHF. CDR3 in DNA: TGTGCCAGCAGTTACGGCGCAGGCCACAATCAGCCCCAGCATTTT.

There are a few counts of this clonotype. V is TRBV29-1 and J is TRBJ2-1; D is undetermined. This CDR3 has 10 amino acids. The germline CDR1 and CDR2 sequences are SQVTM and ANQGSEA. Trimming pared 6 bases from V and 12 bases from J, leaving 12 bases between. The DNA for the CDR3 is TGCAGCGTCTCGGATTTGGGGCAGTTCTTC. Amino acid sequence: CSVSDLGQFF.

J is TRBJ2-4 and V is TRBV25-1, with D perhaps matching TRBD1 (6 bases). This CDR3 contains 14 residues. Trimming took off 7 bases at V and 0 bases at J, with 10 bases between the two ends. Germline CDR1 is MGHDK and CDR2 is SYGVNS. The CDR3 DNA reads TGTGCCAGCAAGGGGGAATTAGCCAAAAACATTCAGTACTTC. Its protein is CASKGELAKNIQYF.

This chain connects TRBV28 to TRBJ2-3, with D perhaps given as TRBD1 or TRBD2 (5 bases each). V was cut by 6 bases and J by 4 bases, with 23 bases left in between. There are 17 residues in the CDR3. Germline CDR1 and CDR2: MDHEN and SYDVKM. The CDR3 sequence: CASSLQNWGMVADTQYF. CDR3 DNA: TGTGCCAGCAGCTTACAAAATTGGGGGATGGTTGCAGATACGCAGTATTTT. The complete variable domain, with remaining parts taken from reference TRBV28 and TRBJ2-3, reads DVKVTQSSRYLVKRTGEKVFLECVQDMDHENMFWYRQDPGLGLRLIYFSYDVKMKEKGDIPEGYSVSREKKERFSLILESASTNQTSMYLCASSLQNWGMVADTQYFGPGTRLTVL.

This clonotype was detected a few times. CDR3 bases: TGTGCCAGCAGCTTAACCGGGGACCAAGAGACCCAGTACTTC. Amino acids: CASSLTGDQETQYF. V and J are TRBV7-3 and TRBJ2-5, with D possibly being TRBD2 (5 bases). The CDR3 sequence is 14 residues long. With 0 bases removed from V and 0 bases from J, the gap between germline ends came to 5 bases. Germline CDR1 SGHTA, CDR2 FQGTGA.

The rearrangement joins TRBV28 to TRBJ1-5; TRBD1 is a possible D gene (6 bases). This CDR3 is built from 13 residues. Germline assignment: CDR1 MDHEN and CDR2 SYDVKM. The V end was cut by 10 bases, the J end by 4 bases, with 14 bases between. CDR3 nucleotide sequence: TGTGCCAACAAGCCTACAGGGAATCAGCCCCAGCATTTT. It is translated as CANKPTGNQPQHF.